Presented here are 24 T cell receptor beta chains from one specimen sequenced in a study of T cells in localized non-small cell lung cancer. The data were produced by immunoSEQ multiplex PCR, yet TCRdb's version contains in-frame clones alone and is incomplete. The sample consists of 45,000 to 70,000 clones, around 86% of them appearing once. The sequences come from peripheral blood, collected before any cancer treatment. These receptors came from a woman aged 35 to 70 with stage I lung adenocarcinoma.

This chain links TRBV11-2 with TRBJ2-5; 10 bases fit TRBD1. The CDR3 has 15 amino acids. Trimming at V came to 1 base and at J to 4 bases, leaving 3 bases not matched to a gene. Per the germline V gene, CDR1 is SGHAT and CDR2 is FQNNGV. The CDR3 coding sequence is TGTGCCAGCAGCTTAGTTGACAGGGGGCGAGAGACCCAGTACTTC. This codes for CASSLVDRGRETQYF.

The chain joins TRBV28 to TRBJ1-4; TRBD1 matches at 7 bases. The V gene end was trimmed by 3 bases and the J gene end by 0 bases; junction bases not matched to a gene: 13. The germline CDR1 and CDR2 sequences are MDHEN and SYDVKM. The CDR3 spans 19 residues. The CDR3 reads CASSFGLGQAPATNEKLFF. The DNA of the CDR3 is TGTGCCAGCAGTTTTGGTTTAGGACAGGCCCCCGCAACTAATGAAAAACTGTTTTTT.

The J gene is TRBJ2-2, the V gene TRBV4-1; TRBD2 aligns across 10 bases. The junction had 7 bases not matched to a gene; V was cut back by 4 bases and J by 2 bases. The CDR3 spans 17 residues. CDR1 is MGHRA and CDR2 is YSYEKL in the germline V gene. CDR3 DNA: TGCGCCAGCAGCCGAGATTTAGCGGGGGGAAACACCGGGGAGCTGTTTTTT. Its translation is CASSRDLAGGNTGELFF.

This clone was seen a few times. The gene calls are TRBV7-9 and TRBJ2-7; TRBD2 is a possible D gene (6 bases). CDR3 size: 16 residues. Germline-derived CDR1 and CDR2 are SEHNR and FQNEAQ (reference sequence). The V end lost 0 bases, the J end lost 0 bases, and 12 bases lay between the germline ends. CDR3 residues: CASSLALAGTSYEQYF. CDR3 bases: TGTGCCAGCAGCTTAGCGCTGGCGGGGACCTCCTACGAGCAGTACTTC.

J is TRBJ2-7 and V is TRBV30; D remains unclear. Germline CDR1 GTSNPN, CDR2 SVGIG (reference sequence). V lost 1 base and J lost 3, with 4 bases in between. This CDR3 contains 11 residues. The CDR3 bases are TGTGCCTGGAGTGAACACTACGAGCAGTACTTC. This gives the protein CAWSEHYEQYF.

The chain links TRBV5-1 to TRBJ2-3, with TRBD2 matching 10 bases. The length of the CDR3 is 16 residues. CDR1 and CDR2 from the germline V gene are SGHRS and YFSETQ. V dropped 0 bases and J dropped 2; count of bases not matched to a gene: 3. CDR3 region: CASSLGSGGLTDTQYF. The CDR3 nucleotides read TGCGCCAGCAGCTTGGGTAGCGGGGGGCTCACAGATACGCAGTATTTT.

A single count supports this clone. This chain's CDR3 is CASSEDRSGNQPQHF. The CDR3 nucleotides are TGTGCCAGCAGTGAAGATAGGTCAGGCAATCAGCCCCAGCATTTT. The gene calls are TRBV2 and TRBJ1-5; no reliable D call. This CDR3 spans 15 amino acids. Germline-derived CDR1 and CDR2 are SNHLY and FYNNEI. Trimming removed 1 base at V and 2 bases at J, with 9 bases between.

The chain has TRBV19 and TRBJ1-5, with D hard to call. The CDR3 runs 18 residues. CDR1 is LNHDA and CDR2 is SQIVND in the germline V gene (reference sequence). The germline V and J ends were trimmed by 0 bases and 2 bases, with 17 bases remaining between them. The CDR3 here is CASSIDRMGRGGNQPQHF. CDR3 nucleotide sequence: TGTGCCAGTAGTATAGATCGAATGGGAAGAGGCGGCAATCAGCCCCAGCATTTT.

This clone came up once. The chain carries TRBV9 and TRBJ1-4; 9 nucleotides align to TRBD1. Germline V lookup: CDR1 SGDLS, CDR2 YYNGEE. The CDR3 has 14 amino acids. J gave up 7 bases and V 4 bases, and 5 bases lay outside the gene matches. CDR3 sequence reads: CASSPDRGSEKLFF. The DNA for the CDR3 is TGTGCCAGCAGCCCTGACAGGGGGAGTGAAAAACTGTTTTTT.

V usage is TRBV28 and J usage is TRBJ1-2; D is possibly TRBD1 (6 bases). Trimming pared 5 bases from V and 10 bases from J, leaving 17 bases between. The CDR3 is 13 residues long. Germline loops: CDR1 MDHEN, CDR2 SYDVKM. The DNA for the CDR3 is TGTGCCAGCAGTCAGGGGTCTAACGGCGACTACACCTTC. As protein: CASSQGSNGDYTF.

The chain joins TRBV6-1 to TRBJ1-5, with TRBD1 as a possible D gene (5 bases). Germline loops: CDR1 MNHNS, CDR2 SASEGT. The CDR3 covers 13 residues. Trimming pared 9 bases from V and 2 bases from J, leaving 11 bases between. In DNA form, the CDR3 reads TGTGCCAGTCGCAGGGACCGCAATCAGCCCCAGCATTTT. Amino acids: CASRRDRNQPQHF.

The V and J genes are TRBV27 and TRBJ2-4, with 15 bases lining up with TRBD2. Per germline, CDR1 MNHEY and CDR2 SMNVEV (reference sequence). This CDR3 region has 15 residues. Germline trimming cut 4 bases from V and 8 bases from J; bases unmatched to any gene: 3. CDR3 protein: CASSWTSGGAYIQYF. Written as DNA, the CDR3 is TGTGCCAGCAGTTGGACTAGCGGGGGGGCATACATTCAGTACTTC.

The chain has TRBV9 and TRBJ2-3, with 11 bases matching TRBD2. The V gene end was trimmed by 4 bases and the J gene end by 2 bases; junction bases not matched to a gene: 3. The CDR3 loop spans 15 amino acids. Germline CDR1 is SGDLS and CDR2 is YYNGEE. In DNA, the CDR3 is TGTGCCAGCAGCCTGACTAGCGGGGTCACAGATACGCAGTATTTT. Protein: CASSLTSGVTDTQYF.

V is TRBV5-1 and J is TRBJ2-3; D might be TRBD1 (6 bases). Trimming pared 7 bases from V and 2 bases from J, leaving 14 bases between. The CDR3 is 14 amino acids. Per germline, CDR1 SGHRS and CDR2 YFSETQ. The CDR3 DNA follows: TGCGCCAGCTCCTCGGGACACATCACAGATACGCAGTATTTT. Its translation: CASSSGHITDTQYF.

The chain couples TRBV7-6 to TRBJ2-5; 10 bases map to TRBD1. With V trimmed by 0 bases and J by 11 bases, 3 bases remained unmatched. In germline, CDR1 is SGHVS, CDR2 FNYEAQ. The CDR3 consists of 13 residues. The CDR3 sequence: CASSLAGTGEQYF. The DNA of the CDR3 is TGTGCCAGCAGCTTAGCGGGGACAGGGGAGCAGTACTTC.

The chain has TRBV7-2 and TRBJ2-7; D may be TRBD1 (6 bases). The CDR3 contains 14 residues. Germline loops: CDR1 SGHTA, CDR2 FQGNSA. V shed 3 bases and J shed 3 bases, with 12 bases lying between them. CDR3 bases: TGTGCCAGCAGCTTTCAACAGGGTTACTACGAGCAGTACTTC. The encoded protein is CASSFQQGYYEQYF. Looking up the rest from reference TRBV7-2 and TRBJ2-7 gives the full variable domain: GAGVSQSPSNKVTEKGKDVELRCDPISGHTALYWYRQSLGQGLEFLIYFQGNSAPDKSGLPSDRFSAERTGGSVSTLTIQRTQQEDSAVYLCASSFQQGYYEQYFGPGTRLTVT.

The chain has TRBV21-1 and TRBJ1-5. TRBV21-1 corresponds to a pseudogene. The CDR3 runs to 16 residues. CDR3 residues: CATTPDGWGGNQPQHF. The CDR3 DNA reads as TGTGCCACCACCCCCGACGGTTGGGGAGGCAATCAGCCCCAGCATTTT.

The CDR3 coding sequence is TGTGCCATCAGAGAGGACAGGGCGAATGAAAAACTGTTTTTT. Translating it yields CAIREDRANEKLFF. The chain employs TRBV10-3 and TRBJ1-4; 8 positions match TRBD1. With V trimmed by 6 bases and J by 5 bases, 5 bases remained unmatched. Germline loops: CDR1 ENHRY, CDR2 SYGVKD. The CDR3 loop spans 14 amino acids.

To note about this clone: The junction departs from the called germline gene at one end, perhaps through a read error. The CDR3, as DNA: TGCGCCAGCAGCCAGGGGACAGGCCGCTACGAGCAGTACTTC. It is translated as CASSQGTGRYEQYF. This chain uses TRBV5-4 with TRBJ2-7; TRBD1 aligns across 8 bases. The CDR3 loop spans 14 amino acids. Per germline, CDR1 SGHNT and CDR2 YYREEE (reference sequence).

This clone showed up just a few times. This chain uses TRBV28 with TRBJ2-3; 9 bases map to TRBD2. CDR1 and CDR2 (germline): MDHEN, SYDVKM. Germline trimming cut 2 bases from V and 4 bases from J; bases unmatched to any gene: 7. The CDR3 is 16 residues long. The CDR3 nucleotides are TGTGCCAGCAGTTTAGGTGCGGGGGGGCCATCAGATACGCAGTATTTT. This sequence encodes CASSLGAGGPSDTQYF.

The V and J genes are TRBV5-1 and TRBJ2-4, with D possibly being TRBD1 or TRBD2 (5 bases each). The CDR3 extends over 14 amino acids. Between the trimmed V and J ends, which lost 2 bases and 6 bases, there was a span of 12 bases. Germline loops: CDR1 SGHRS, CDR2 YFSETQ. In DNA form, the CDR3 reads TGCGCCAGCAGCTTAACAGGAGAGGGAAACATTCAGTACTTC. It translates to CASSLTGEGNIQYF.

The genes are TRBV7-9 and TRBJ1-2; D is undetermined. The germline gives CDR1 SEHNR, CDR2 FQNEAQ (reference sequence). The length of the CDR3 is 13 residues. V was clipped by 2 bases and J by 3 bases, with 7 bases between them. CDR3: CASSLIVDYGYTF. CDR3 coding DNA: TGTGCCAGCAGCTTAATCGTAGACTATGGCTACACCTTC.

V is TRBV21-1 and J is TRBJ2-2; TRBD1, the table's D call, lacks a check against the DNA. TRBV21-1 is marked as a pseudogene. This CDR3 contains 15 residues. The CDR3 loop reads CASSNPRGNTGELFF. Here the CDR3 DNA reads TGTGCCAGCAGCAATCCCAGGGGGAACACCGGGGAGCTGTTTTTT.

This chain links TRBV2 with TRBJ1-5, with D possibly TRBD1 on 5 matching bases. Trimming took off 3 bases at V and 2 bases at J, with 5 bases between the two ends. The CDR3 is 13 residues long. CDR1 is SNHLY, CDR2 FYNNEI, per germline. The CDR3 nucleotides read TGTGCCAGCAGTGAGGGGGGCAATCAGCCCCAGCATTTT. Residues: CASSEGGNQPQHF.